This entry lists 17 T cell receptor beta chains sequenced from one sample in a study of blood T cell repertoires in COVID-19. Generated by immunoSEQ multiplex PCR, the TCRdb table keeps only in-frame clones and is missing some. Of approximately 340,000 clones detected, roughly 90% appear once; the ten largest clones hold roughly 0.9%. Material: PBMCs or T cells enriched from blood (not recorded which). The receptor source for this set is a woman aged 40 to 50 who had been exposed to COVID-19.

A note on this clone: This sample includes further DNA sequences coding for the same CDR3. V and J are TRBV7-2 and TRBJ1-4, with a possible D match to TRBD1 (6 bases). Trimming removed 3 bases from V and 5 bases from J, with 10 bases in between. The CDR3 has 14 residues. Germline CDR1 SGHTA, CDR2 FQGNSA. The CDR3, as DNA: TGTGCCAGCAGCTTTGGGCAGGGGAATGAAAAACTGTTTTTT. Its protein product is CASSFGQGNEKLFF.

V and J are TRBV7-2 and TRBJ2-7, with TRBD2 matching over 13 bases. The CDR3 covers 15 residues. The V segment lost 4 bases and the J segment 6 bases; nucleotides outside the gene matches: 6. Germline V gives CDR1 SGHTA, CDR2 FQGNSA. This CDR3 is CASSSGLAGPGEQYF. CDR3 bases: TGTGCCAGCAGCTCGGGACTAGCGGGACCGGGCGAGCAGTACTTC.

This chain connects TRBV5-4 to TRBJ1-4; 7 nucleotides align to TRBD1. The CDR3 is made up of 15 amino acids. The V gene end was trimmed by 4 bases and the J gene end by 4 bases; junction bases not matched to a gene: 7. The germline V gene has CDR1 SGHNT and CDR2 YYREEE (reference sequence). CDR3 in amino acids: CASSPRQGGNEKLFF. DNA of the CDR3: TGTGCCAGCAGCCCCCGACAGGGAGGTAATGAAAAACTGTTTTTT.

This clone was seen more than once but under ten times. This chain links TRBV29-1 with TRBJ1-2, with a possible D match to TRBD1 (5 bases). CDR3 size: 12 residues. V was clipped by 5 bases and J by 7 bases, with 14 bases between them. The germline V gene has CDR1 SQVTM and CDR2 ANQGSEA. DNA for the CDR3: TGCAGCGTTTTGATCGGAGGGGCTGGCTACACCTTC. Translated, it gives CSVLIGGAGYTF.

This sequence joins TRBV18 and TRBJ1-6; TRBD1 might be the D (5 bases). Germline values: CDR1 KGHSH, CDR2 LQKENI. The CDR3 covers 16 residues. The germline V and J ends were trimmed by 3 bases and 7 bases, with 16 bases remaining between them. For the CDR3, the DNA is TGTGCCAGCTCACCCGGCATCAGACAGCTAAATTCACCCCTCCACTTT. Its translation is CASSPGIRQLNSPLHF.

J is TRBJ1-2 and V is TRBV5-1; tentatively, D is TRBD1 (5 bases). This CDR3 region has 14 residues. CDR1 and CDR2 (germline): SGHRS, YFSETQ. The ends were cut back, 0 bases at V and 6 bases at J, with 12 bases in the middle. The CDR3 protein is CASSLAQGLDGYTF. The CDR3 DNA reads as TGCGCCAGCAGCTTGGCCCAGGGTTTGGATGGCTACACCTTC.

The chain links TRBV19 to TRBJ1-5; no definite D call. The germline V gene encodes CDR1 LNHDA and CDR2 SQIVND (reference sequence). V was cut by 5 bases and J by 0 bases, with 11 bases left in between. The CDR3 totals 15 residues. As DNA, the CDR3 is TGTGCCAGTAGTCCCCCCGGGGATAGCAATCAGCCCCAGCATTTT. It specifies CASSPPGDSNQPQHF.

The chain links TRBV27 to TRBJ2-2, with 9 bases aligning to TRBD2. This CDR3 region has 15 residues. From germline, CDR1 is MNHEY and CDR2 SMNVEV (reference sequence). J was trimmed by 5 bases and V by 5 bases; bases with no gene match: 6. CDR3 residues: CASSRWLAGTGELFF. The CDR3 DNA reads as TGTGCCAGCAGTAGGTGGCTAGCGGGGACCGGGGAGCTGTTTTTT.

The gene calls are TRBV5-3 and TRBJ2-2; the match to TRBD1 covers 8 bases. TRBV5-3 counts as an open reading frame of uncertain function. The CDR3 is 16 residues long. With V trimmed by 4 bases and J by 4 bases, 9 bases remained unmatched. CDR3 loop: CARSLKTGGSTGELFF. The CDR3 region has the DNA TGTGCCAGAAGCCTCAAAACAGGGGGAAGCACCGGGGAGCTGTTTTTT.

The chain combines TRBV2 with TRBJ1-1, with D possibly matching TRBD1 (5 bases). Germline values: CDR1 SNHLY, CDR2 FYNNEI. The CDR3 runs 15 residues. V shed 6 bases and J shed 0 bases, with 14 bases lying between them. CDR3 residues: CASSYRQKMNTEAFF. The CDR3 DNA sequence: TGTGCCAGCAGCTACAGACAGAAAATGAACACTGAAGCTTTCTTT.

The chain links TRBV23-1 to TRBJ1-1; 8 positions agree with TRBD1. TRBV23-1 carries the ORF label, with uncertain function. The CDR3 is 18 amino acids. Trimming removed 3 bases from V and 6 bases from J; junction bases left unmatched: 18. The CDR3 DNA follows: TGCGCCAGCAGTCACCCACTCCAGGGGGCGCGGGAAATCGCTGAAGCTTTCTTT. Translated: CASSHPLQGAREIAEAFF.

This chain links TRBV10-1 with TRBJ2-1; TRBD2 matches 12 bases. Germline trimming cut 0 bases from V and 4 bases from J; bases unmatched to any gene: 7. This CDR3 has 18 residues. Germline-derived CDR1 and CDR2 are WNHNN and SYGVQD (reference sequence). CDR3 nucleotide sequence: TGCGCCAGCAGTGAGTCGTCCCCCGGACTAGCGGGGTACAATGAGCAGTTCTTC. Translation gives CASSESSPGLAGYNEQFF.

V is TRBV7-2 and J is TRBJ1-4; 11 bases fit TRBD1. V dropped 4 bases and J dropped 2; count of bases not matched to a gene: 3. CDR3 length equals 16 residues. CDR1 is SGHTA and CDR2 is FQGNSA in the germline V gene. CDR3 nucleotides: TGTGCCAGCAGCTGGGGACAGGGGGGGACTAATGAAAAACTGTTTTTT. Its translation is CASSWGQGGTNEKLFF.

The chain has TRBV5-4 and TRBJ1-2; D unresolved. CDR1 is SGHNT and CDR2 is YYREEE in the germline V gene (reference sequence). This CDR3 has 14 amino acids. V was pared by 6 bases and J by 0 bases, with 12 bases between. The CDR3 DNA sequence: TGTGCCAGCACCCACGTGGCTGCTAACTATGGCTACACCTTC. Its translation: CASTHVAANYGYTF.

The gene calls are TRBV15 and TRBJ1-1, with a weak D call TRBD1 (6 bases). V lost 4 bases and J 1 base, leaving 19 bases between the germline ends. The CDR3 sequence is 17 residues long. Germline loops: CDR1 LNHNV, CDR2 YYDKDF (reference sequence). The CDR3 spells CATSKSSGQTKNTEAFF. CDR3 nucleotide sequence: TGTGCCACCAGCAAGTCTTCCGGACAGACTAAGAACACTGAAGCTTTCTTT.

This clone was recorded only once. The CDR3 spells CVSGFSYNEQFF. The DNA of the CDR3 is TGTGTAAGCGGGTTTTCCTACAATGAGCAGTTCTTC. This chain links TRBV7-9 with TRBJ2-1; maybe TRBD2 (6 bases). Germline values: CDR1 SEHNR, CDR2 FQNEAQ (reference sequence). CDR3 length: 12 amino acids.

Only one count was recorded for this clone. The chain carries TRBV5-1 and TRBJ2-7; 11 positions agree with TRBD2. Trimming at V came to 0 bases and at J to 4 bases, leaving 6 bases not matched to a gene. The germline V gene encodes CDR1 SGHRS and CDR2 YFSETQ. CDR3 length: 16 residues. CDR3 in amino acids: CASSLGLAGGTYEQYF. As DNA, the CDR3 is TGCGCCAGCAGCTTGGGGCTAGCGGGAGGTACGTACGAGCAGTACTTC.